A selection of T cell receptor beta chains follows, all from one sample in a study of technical replicates of blood from a few donors. Clones were read by immunoSEQ multiplex PCR, and TCRdb kept only the in-frame ones, dropping some. The sample carries 60,000 to 65,000 clones, about 89% recorded once. Input material: PBMCs. These receptors came from a human donor in good health. Some clones in this sample may be carry-over from other donors' samples. Each CDR3 is given with its conserved first and last residue. The D gene is left open where the match is weak. Clone size is shown for a subset of rows, as once, few, many or a class of expanded clone.

>TRBJ2-5|TRBD2|NA|TRBV11-2
TGTGCCAGCAGCTTAGATTTTTCGGCTAGCGGGAGTGTGGCCCAGTACTTC
CASSLDFSASGSVAQYF
>TRBJ2-2|TRBD2|NA|TRBV15
TGTGCCACCAGCAGAGATCGACTAGCGGGGGAACCGAACACCGGGGAGCTGTTTTTT
CATSRDRLAGEPNTGELFF
>TRBJ2-2|TRBD2|NA|TRBV15
TGTGCCACCAGCAGGGCCGGGGGGGCCCGAACCGGGGAGCTGTTTTTT
CATSRAGGARTGELFF
>TRBJ2-2|NA|once|TRBV7-9
TGTGCCAGCAGCCAACCGCGGAGGATCGGGGAGCTGTTTTTT
CASSQPRRIGELFF
>TRBJ2-1|TRBD2|once|TRBV7-9
TGTGCCAGCAACAGACTAGCGGGAATATACAATGAGCAGTTCTTC
CASNRLAGIYNEQFF
>TRBJ2-3|TRBD2|NA|TRBV11-2
TGTGCCAGCAGCTTAGATCTGTGGGCTAGCGGGGGCACAGATACGCAGTATTTT
CASSLDLWASGGTDTQYF
>TRBJ2-7|TRBD1|NA|TRBV29-1
TGCAGCACCCCGGGCAGGGGGCACCACGAGCAGTACTTC
CSTPGRGHHEQYF
>TRBJ1-1|NA|once|TRBV10-3
TGTGCCATCAGTGAACAGGGCACCACTGAAGCTTTCTTT
CAISEQGTTEAFF
>TRBJ2-7|TRBD2|NA|TRBV9
TGTGCCAGCAGCGCCTCTAGCGGGGGGACCTACGAGCAGTACTTC
CASSASSGGTYEQYF
>TRBJ2-3|NA|NA|TRBV27
TGTGCCAGCAGTACCCAGGGCACAGATACGCAGTATTTT
CASSTQGTDTQYF
>TRBJ1-1|NA|medium-sized|TRBV5-1
TGCGCCAGCAGCCCGGCCGGGGGGTACACTGAAGCTTTCTTT
CASSPAGGYTEAFF
>TRBJ2-2|NA|NA|TRBV9
TGTGCCAGCAGCTCCCAACTAAGCCCTGAAGTAGGGGAGCTGTTTTTT
CASSSQLSPEVGELFF
>TRBJ1-2|TRBD1|NA|TRBV9
TGTGCCAGCAGCGCGACGGGACAGGAGCCTAACTATGGCTACACCTTC
CASSATGQEPNYGYTF
>TRBJ2-3|NA|NA|TRBV10-3
TGTGCCACCACAGGGTCCACAGATACGCAGTATTTT
CATTGSTDTQYF
>TRBJ2-3|NA|NA|TRBV29-1
TGCAGCGTCATCCCGGGTGGGAGAAACACAGATACGCAGTATTTT
CSVIPGGRNTDTQYF
>TRBJ2-7|NA|few|TRBV5-1
TGCGCCAGCAGCTTGGCCAAGGGGGGGGATCTCAGCGACGAGCAGTACTTC
CASSLAKGGDLSDEQYF
>TRBJ2-7|NA|NA|TRBV5-6
TGTGCCAGCAGCCCGACGAGGCACAAAATCTCCTACGAGCAGTACTTC
CASSPTRHKISYEQYF
>TRBJ2-2|NA|NA|TRBV28
TGTGCCAGCAGCCCAGGAGGGATCGAAACCGGGGAGCTGTTTTTT
CASSPGGIETGELFF
>TRBJ2-1|NA|NA|TRBV7-9
TGTGCCAGCAGCTTAGTCCCAGGGAATAAAGAGCAGTTCTTC
CASSLVPGNKEQFF
>TRBJ1-1|TRBD1|NA|TRBV6-5
TGTGCCAGCAGTCGGGGACAGGGGAACACTGAAGCTTTCTTT
CASSRGQGNTEAFF
>TRBJ2-4|NA|NA|TRBV6-1
TGTGCCAGCAGCCAAGGAGAACTAGCCAAAAACATTCAGTACTTC
CASSQGELAKNIQYF
>TRBJ2-7|NA|NA|TRBV5-5
TGTGCCAGCAGCTTGACGGGGGACTACGAGCAGTACTTC
CASSLTGDYEQYF
>TRBJ2-3|TRBD1|NA|TRBV2
TGTGCCGGAAACCGGGACAGGGTCACAGATACGCAGTATTTT
CAGNRDRVTDTQYF
>TRBJ1-4|NA|NA|TRBV7-2
TGTGCCAGCAGGTCTACAGTGGCTAATGAAAAACTGTTTTTT
CASRSTVANEKLFF
>TRBJ1-6|NA|NA|TRBV4-1
TGCGCCAGCAGCCAAGATGAGTGGGTCGGGAATTCACCCCTCCACTTT
CASSQDEWVGNSPLHF
>TRBJ1-4|TRBD1|NA|TRBV9
TGTGCCAGCAGCAGACAGGGATCCCCCATGGAAAAACTGTTTTTT
CASSRQGSPMEKLFF
>TRBJ2-7|TRBD2|NA|TRBV18
TGTGCCAGCTCACCCCTGTTTAGCGGGAAATCCTACGAGCAGTACTTC
CASSPLFSGKSYEQYF
>TRBJ2-6|NA|NA|TRBV25-1
TGTGCCAGCAGTGCTATCTCTGGGGCCAACGTCCTGACTTTC
CASSAISGANVLTF
>TRBJ2-1|NA|NA|TRBV10-1
TGCGCCAGCAGTGAGACAGGTGAAGGTGAGCAGTTCTTC
CASSETGEGEQFF
>TRBJ2-7|NA|NA|TRBV6-1
TGTGCCAGCAGTACCGGGTCCTACGAGCAGTACTTC
CASSTGSYEQYF
>TRBJ1-1|TRBD1|NA|TRBV9
TGTGCCAGCAGCGTTTCCGGGACAGTTATGAACACTGAAGCTTTCTTT
CASSVSGTVMNTEAFF
>TRBJ2-3|NA|NA|TRBV23-1
TGCGCCAGCAGTCATACACAGGGCAACACAGATACGCAGTATTTT
CASSHTQGNTDTQYF
>TRBJ1-5|NA|NA|TRBV6-1
TGTGCCAGCAGTCCCAGGTACAATCAGCCCCAGCATTTT
CASSPRYNQPQHF
>TRBJ2-2|NA|NA|TRBV27
TGTGCCAGCAGTCCAGGGATCGGGGAGCTGTTTTTT
CASSPGIGELFF
>TRBJ1-4|NA|NA|TRBV4-3
TGCGCCAGCAGCCAAGATCCGACTGTTCGTATTAATGAAAAACTGTTTTTT
CASSQDPTVRINEKLFF
>TRBJ2-3|NA|NA|TRBV4-1
TGCGCCAGCAGCCAAGTTAGCGGCAGCACAGATACGCAGTATTTT
CASSQVSGSTDTQYF
>TRBJ1-1|TRBD1|NA|TRBV9
TGTGCCAGCGGCTCCAGATCCGACAGGGAGAACACTGAAGCTTTCTTT
CASGSRSDRENTEAFF
>TRBJ1-2|NA|NA|TRBV9
TGTGCCAGCAGCGTCGACGGGAGCTCCGTCGGTGGCTACACCTTC
CASSVDGSSVGGYTF
>TRBJ1-1|TRBD1|medium-sized|TRBV4-3
TGCGCCAGCAGCCAAGATCGCGCGGCAGGGGGTGAAGCTTTCTTT
CASSQDRAAGGEAFF
>TRBJ2-7|NA|NA|TRBV4-2
TGTGCCAGCAGCCAAGATCTTGCGGACTACGAGCAGTACTTC
CASSQDLADYEQYF
>TRBJ1-1|NA|NA|TRBV25-1
TGTGCCAGCAGTCGGGACAACATGATCGTGAACACTGAAGCTTTCTTT
CASSRDNMIVNTEAFF
>TRBJ1-1|NA|NA|TRBV18
TGTGCCAGCTCACCCCGGGGAGGGGAGACTGAAGCTTTCTTT
CASSPRGGETEAFF
>TRBJ1-1|NA|NA|TRBV25-1
TGTGCCAGCAGTGAATACTGGCAGGGCACTGAAGCTTTCTTT
CASSEYWQGTEAFF
>TRBJ2-2|NA|NA|TRBV5-1
TGCGCCAGCAGAGGCTCAGCGGGACAAATACCCACCGGGGAGCTGTTTTTT
CASRGSAGQIPTGELFF
>TRBJ1-6|NA|NA|TRBV30
TGTGCCTGGACCCAGGGGTATAATTCACCCCTCCACTTT
CAWTQGYNSPLHF
>TRBJ2-1|TRBD1|NA|TRBV15
TGTGCCACCAGGAGGGAGACAGGGCACAATGAGCAGTTCTTC
CATRRETGHNEQFF
>TRBJ1-1|NA|once|TRBV7-8
TGTGCCAGCAGCAGAGACAGAGGGAACACTGAAGCTTTCTTT
CASSRDRGNTEAFF
>TRBJ2-3|NA|NA|TRBV7-6
TGTGCCAGCAGCTTAGGGCCTAGTGCAGATACGCAGTATTTT
CASSLGPSADTQYF
>TRBJ2-1|TRBD2|once|TRBV4-1
TGCGCCAGCAGGGTCGGGACTAGCGGGGGGGATGAGCAGTTCTTC
CASRVGTSGGDEQFF
>TRBJ2-1|TRBD2|NA|TRBV7-2
TGTGCCAGCAGCATCCTAGCGGGGGGGCTTCTTGAGCAGTTCTTC
CASSILAGGLLEQFF
>TRBJ2-7|NA|NA|TRBV30
TGTGCCTGGAGCGGGAGATACGAGCAGTACTTC
CAWSGRYEQYF
>TRBJ2-2|TRBD1|NA|TRBV5-1
TGCGCCAGCTCAAGGGACAGTACCACCGGGGAGCTGTTTTTT
CASSRDSTTGELFF
>TRBJ2-7|TRBD2|few|TRBV5-5
TGTGCCAGCAGCTTGGTTCCCACTAGCGGGGGCTACGAGCAGTACTTC
CASSLVPTSGGYEQYF
>TRBJ2-7|TRBD2|NA|TRBV27
TGTGCCAGCAGTCCTTCGACTAGCGGGAGCATCTACGAGCAGTACTTC
CASSPSTSGSIYEQYF
>TRBJ1-2|NA|NA|TRBV4-3
TGCGCCAGCAGCCAAGATAGAGGACAGCGTAACTATGGCTACACCTTC
CASSQDRGQRNYGYTF
>TRBJ2-2|TRBD2|NA|TRBV5-1
TGCGCCAGCAGCCGCGGGCCGGGAGGGACCGGGGAGCTGTTTTTT
CASSRGPGGTGELFF
>TRBJ1-5|NA|NA|TRBV5-6
TGTGCCAGCAGCTTGGCGACAGGACTGCGCAATCAGCCCCAGCATTTT
CASSLATGLRNQPQHF
>TRBJ2-1|TRBD2|NA|TRBV5-5
TGTGCCAGCAGCCCCCGTAGACTAGCGGGGGGCCGTGAGCAGTTCTTC
CASSPRRLAGGREQFF
>TRBJ2-5|NA|NA|TRBV25-1
TGTGCCAGCAGTGACCCGAGTGAGGTTGAGACCCAGTACTTC
CASSDPSEVETQYF